This T cell receptor (beta chain) appears in the sequencing data of a study of PD-L1 blockade in urothelial cancer. In the study overall: Males with urothelial cancer arising in the bladder constituted most of the roughly 30 patients. Analysis of the blood was performed 3 weeks (second dose) and 6 weeks after treatment start.

This CDR3 comprises 14 residues. Time point here: pretreatment peripheral blood. What went into each PCR as a spike was synthetic TCR analog templates. Clones were sequenced by immunoSEQ multiplex PCR, and TCRdb holds only the in-frame ones, with some missing. The sample yields more than 45,000 clones, 75% to 85% seen once. The clonotype originates from a man in his fifties or sixties with urothelial cancer. The V and J genes are TRBV12-2 and TRBJ2-7; the table names TRBD1, a call not compared with the DNA. TRBV12-2 is a pseudogene segment. The sample was PBMCs, taken around atezolizumab (anti-PD-L1) treatment. The CDR3 here is CASRPGQCPYEQYV. The CDR3 nucleotides are TGTGCAAGTCGCCCTGGACAGTGCCCCTACGAGCAGTACGTC.